This T cell receptor beta chain was sequenced for a study of radiation and T cells in renal cell carcinoma. This clone has only one observation. Its antigen is not known. Produced via immunoSEQ multiplex PCR; TCRdb's table is partial and in-frame only. This table has 55,000 to 65,000 clones, over 70% appearing once. Regarding the study as a whole: From baseline, blood top tumor clonotypes peaked at 2 weeks post-radiation.

Time point described: baseline pretreatment blood. Treatment in this sample: 15 Gy SBRT to primary tumor, nephrectomy 4 weeks later. Serial blood draws occurred at baseline and 2 and 4 weeks post-SBRT. The tumor was a clear cell renal cell carcinoma. Germline V CDR1 and CDR2: SGHVS, FNYEAQ. V lost 0 bases, J lost 0 bases, and 9 bases lay in between. This CDR3 contains 16 residues. This chain links TRBV7-6 with TRBJ1-3, with D tentatively TRBD1 (5 bases). Sequencing used blood, obtained from a patient whose treatment included radiotherapy and nephrectomy. This receptor was identified in a man aged 55 to 70 with renal cell carcinoma. The CDR3 here is CASSLAWGSSGNTIYF. The CDR3 DNA is TGTGCCAGCAGCTTAGCCTGGGGCAGCTCTGGAAACACCATATATTTT.